This T cell receptor beta chain was obtained from a study of regulatory T cells in long-lasting Graves disease. Building of the TCR beta libraries involved iRepertoire HTBI primers and Arm-PCR of CDR3 regions. TCRdb re-called the multiplex PCR reads through MiXCR, storing one row per CDR3 protein. Of some 400,000 distinct CDR3 sequences listed, about 16% are singletons. The CDR3 is made up of 15 amino acids. Per germline, CDR1 SNHLY and CDR2 FYNNEI. The time point denotes: newly diagnosed GD, antithyroid drugs for less than 3 months. RNA extracted from PBMCs served as the sequencing template. This clonotype was seen a handful of times. Sequence at one end of the junction differs from germline and may be a read error. Another study also made use of these data, one on T cells in Graves' hyperthyroidism and ophthalmopathy.

The sequence was collected from a woman in her 30s with Graves disease. V usage is TRBV2 and J usage is TRBJ2-2; 9 bases agree with TRBD2. Sequences were derived from peripheral blood mononuclear cells (PBMCs), sampled at new diagnosis, from a patient treated with antithyroid drugs. Here the CDR3 reads CASSETSGNTRELVF. CDR3 DNA sequence: TGTGCCAGCAGTGAGACTAGCGGAAACACCCGGGAGCTGGTTTTT. Complete variable domain (other parts from reference TRBV2 and TRBJ2-2): EPEVTQTPSHQVTQMGQEVILRCVPISNHLYFYWYRQILGQKVEFLVSFYNNEISEKSEIFDDQFSVERPDGSNFTLKIRSTKLEDSAMYFCASSETSGNTRELVFGEGSRLTVL.